The 28 T cell receptor beta chains reported below all come from one sample, sequenced in a study of human T cells and chemical hapten exposure. MiXCR, run by TCRdb on the RACE reads, gives a single entry per CDR3 protein. The sample shows 80,000 to 100,000 distinct CDR3 sequences, roughly a tenth of them seen only once. Time point reported: patch test 3, about 24 weeks after DPC sensitization. Described treatment: therapeutic diphenylcyclopropenone sensitization with weekly scalp DPC. Source: whole blood, taken in connection with sensitization to the hapten diphenylcyclopropenone (DPC). All receptors come from a woman under 40 with alopecia areata. Some clones in this sample may be carry-over from other donors' samples.

The chain uses TRBV10-3 and TRBJ2-7; 12 bases line up with TRBD1. V was pared by 4 bases and J by 5 bases, with 3 bases of the junction left unmatched. This CDR3 comprises 14 residues. Germline lookup yields CDR1 ENHRY and CDR2 SYGVKD. CDR3 amino acids: CAISGGQGADEQYF. CDR3 bases: TGTGCCATCAGTGGGGGACAGGGGGCTGACGAGCAGTACTTC.

This rearrangement joins TRBV7-2 to TRBJ2-1; 9 bases match TRBD2. CDR3 length: 15 residues. Germline values: CDR1 SGHTA, CDR2 FQGNSA. J was trimmed by 7 bases and V by 5 bases; bases with no gene match: 9. CDR3 nucleotide sequence: TGTGCCAGCAGCCGTGTAGCGGGAGAGGTTAATGAGCAGTTCTTC. This encodes CASSRVAGEVNEQFF. Together with reference TRBV7-2 and TRBJ2-1, the CDR3 gives the full variable domain: GAGVSQSPSNKVTEKGKDVELRCDPISGHTALYWYRQSLGQGLEFLIYFQGNSAPDKSGLPSDRFSAERTGGSVSTLTIQRTQQEDSAVYLCASSRVAGEVNEQFFGPGTRLTVL.

The sample holds many counts of this clonotype. The V gene is TRBV28, the J gene TRBJ2-7, with 9 nucleotides matching TRBD1. Germline V gene sequence: CDR1 MDHEN, CDR2 SYDVKM. This CDR3 contains 14 residues. V dropped 4 bases and J dropped 5; count of bases not matched to a gene: 6. The CDR3 sequence: CASSSRTGENEQYF. In DNA form, the CDR3 reads TGTGCCAGCAGTTCCCGGACAGGGGAGAACGAGCAGTACTTC.

This clonotype was recorded at least ten times. The gene calls are TRBV28 and TRBJ1-5; a possible D gene is TRBD1 (6 bases). The CDR3 contains 15 residues. From germline, CDR1 is MDHEN and CDR2 SYDVKM. The V end was cut by 7 bases, the J end by 0 bases, with 13 bases between. The CDR3 loop is CASIAGVNSNQPQHF. The CDR3 region has the DNA TGTGCCAGCATTGCAGGGGTAAATAGCAATCAGCCCCAGCATTTT. The entire variable domain, with the rest obtained from reference TRBV28 and TRBJ1-5, is as follows: DVKVTQSSRYLVKRTGEKVFLECVQDMDHENMFWYRQDPGLGLRLIYFSYDVKMKEKGDIPEGYSVSREKKERFSLILESASTNQTSMYLCASIAGVNSNQPQHFGDGTRLSIL.

This clonotype showed up many times. This chain connects TRBV6-6 to TRBJ2-7; no definite D call. Germline CDR1 reads MNHNY; CDR2 reads SVGAGI (reference sequence). The CDR3 length is 13 residues. Trimming took off 2 bases at V and 0 bases at J, with 5 bases between the two ends. The CDR3 coding sequence is TGTGCCAGCAGTTACGACAACTCCTACGAGCAGTACGTC. It codes for CASSYDNSYEQYV.

This clonotype was observed at least ten times. The chain has TRBV27 and TRBJ2-7, with D possibly TRBD1 on 6 matching bases. The V gene lost 3 bases and the J gene lost 5 bases, with 14 bases spanning the gap. The CDR3 runs 14 residues. CDR1 is MNHEY, CDR2 SMNVEV, per germline (reference sequence). The CDR3 loop reads CASSFKGGINEQYF. Here the CDR3 DNA reads TGTGCCAGCAGTTTTAAAGGGGGAATCAACGAGCAGTACTTC.

V gene TRBV7-2 combines with J gene TRBJ1-6, with D hard to call. CDR3 size: 13 residues. Germline V gene sequence: CDR1 SGHTA, CDR2 FQGNSA. For the CDR3, the DNA is TGTGTCTCCCAGGCAGCCTCTAATTCACCCCTCCACTTT. Protein: CVSQAASNSPLHF.

This sequence joins TRBV7-3 and TRBJ2-1, with 9 bases aligning to TRBD2. The CDR3 has 16 amino acids. Per germline, CDR1 SGHTA and CDR2 FQGTGA. V shed 2 bases and J 2 bases; nucleotides not matched to a gene: 4. The CDR3 protein is CASSLGSGGPYNEQFF. The CDR3 nucleotides read TGTGCCAGCAGCTTAGGTAGCGGGGGACCCTACAATGAGCAGTTCTTC. The whole variable domain, remainder taken from reference TRBV7-3 and TRBJ2-1, is GAGVSQTPSNKVTEKGKYVELRCDPISGHTALYWYRQSLGQGPEFLIYFQGTGAADDSGLPNDRFFAVRPEGSVSTLKIQRTERGDSAVYLCASSLGSGGPYNEQFFGPGTRLTVL.

This clonotype was seen at least ten times. The rearrangement uses TRBV3-1 and TRBJ2-1; 9 nucleotides match TRBD2. The CDR3 runs 17 residues. Germline trimming cut 4 bases from V and 0 bases from J; bases unmatched to any gene: 7. Looked up from germline, CDR1 is LGHDT and CDR2 is YNNKEL (reference sequence). CDR3 amino acids: CASSLGLAQSSYNEQFF. As DNA, the CDR3 is TGTGCCAGCAGCCTGGGACTAGCCCAAAGCTCCTACAATGAGCAGTTCTTC.

In this sample, this clonotype turned up many times. The chain links TRBV7-2 to TRBJ1-2; D gene ambiguous. The V gene's germline CDR1 is SGHTA and CDR2 FQGNSA. The V end was cut by 0 bases, the J end by 4 bases, with 12 bases between. The CDR3 is made up of 15 amino acids. The CDR3, as DNA: TGTGCCAGCAGCTTAGCCGGGCCACAGTTCTATGGCTACACCTTC. Protein product: CASSLAGPQFYGYTF.

This clonotype has only a few counts. The V and J genes are TRBV28 and TRBJ1-1; D perhaps matches TRBD1 (5 bases). Germline V gene lookup returns CDR1 MDHEN and CDR2 SYDVKM. Trimming removed 8 bases at V and 4 bases at J, with 8 bases between. The CDR3 has 11 residues. The CDR3 sequence: CASGARTEAFF. In nucleotides, the CDR3 is TGTGCCAGCGGGGCGCGCACTGAAGCTTTCTTT.

In its sample, this clonotype was seen once. This chain uses TRBV6-2 or TRBV6-3 with TRBJ2-3, with D hard to call. This CDR3 region has 14 residues. V was clipped by 0 bases and J by 4 bases, with 8 bases between them. The V gene's germline CDR1 is MNHEY and CDR2 SVGEGT. This CDR3 reads CASSYSVLADTQYF. The CDR3 DNA is TGTGCCAGCAGTTACTCTGTCCTTGCAGATACGCAGTATTTT.

This clonotype showed up many times. The chain recombines TRBV6-6 with TRBJ2-5, with 8 bases matching TRBD2. The CDR3 is 16 amino acids. CDR1 and CDR2 from the germline V gene are MNHNY and SVGAGI (reference sequence). The junction had 9 bases not matched to a gene; V was cut back by 4 bases and J by 2 bases. The CDR3 reads CASSSFSGTSQETQYF. The DNA of the CDR3 is TGTGCCAGCAGTTCGTTTTCGGGGACTAGTCAAGAGACCCAGTACTTC.

This clonotype was found many times. The rearrangement links TRBV11-2 to TRBJ1-1; unclear D gene. This CDR3 spans 10 amino acids. Germline CDR1 SGHAT, CDR2 FQNNGV. The ends were cut back, 7 bases at V and 4 bases at J, with 4 bases in the middle. The CDR3 reads CASKGTEAFF. The DNA for the CDR3 is TGTGCCAGCAAGGGCACTGAAGCTTTCTTT.

There are many counts of this clonotype. The chain carries TRBV3-1 and TRBJ2-2; the D gene could be TRBD1 or TRBD2 (5 bases each). Trimming took 2 bases from V and 4 from J, leaving 11 bases between them. Germline lookup yields CDR1 LGHDT and CDR2 YNNKEL (reference sequence). The CDR3 extends over 15 amino acids. The CDR3 spells CASSQQTGTTGELFF. Written as DNA, the CDR3 is TGTGCCAGCAGCCAACAAACCGGGACCACCGGGGAGCTGTTTTTT.

The chain combines TRBV11-3 with TRBJ2-6; a weak D match, TRBD1 (5 bases). The germline V and J ends were trimmed by 5 bases and 9 bases, with 14 bases remaining between them. Looked up from germline, CDR1 is SGHNT and CDR2 is YENEEA. The CDR3 length is 14 residues. CDR3 nucleotide sequence: TGTGCCAGCAGCCCCGACAGTATGGTCAACGTCCTGACTTTC. Amino acid sequence: CASSPDSMVNVLTF.

This sequence joins TRBV2 and TRBJ1-5, with 7 bases lining up with TRBD1. Germline V lookup: CDR1 SNHLY, CDR2 FYNNEI. The CDR3 loop spans 14 amino acids. V shed 4 bases and J 5 bases; nucleotides not matched to a gene: 5. The CDR3 DNA reads as TGTGCCAGCAGTGGGGGCAGGGGGGATCAGCCCCAGCATTTT. Translated: CASSGGRGDQPQHF.

The genes are TRBV5-1 and TRBJ2-3; TRBD2 aligns across 7 bases. CDR1 SGHRS and CDR2 YFSETQ come from the germline V gene. V trimming: 4 bases; J trimming: 4 bases; junction bases outside the gene matches: 6. This CDR3 comprises 14 residues. DNA of the CDR3: TGCGCCAGCAGCCTCGGGGGGTTTGCAGATACGCAGTATTTT. Its protein is CASSLGGFADTQYF. The variable domain in full, completed from reference TRBV5-1 and TRBJ2-3, reads KAGVTQTPRYLIKTRGQQVTLSCSPISGHRSVSWYQQTPGQGLQFLFEYFSETQRNKGNFPGRFSGRQFSNSRSEMNVSTLELGDSALYLCASSLGGFADTQYFGPGTRLTVL.

At least ten counts were recorded for this clonotype. The chain carries TRBV7-9 and TRBJ2-1; 7 positions agree with TRBD1. This CDR3 spans 14 amino acids. The germline V gene encodes CDR1 SEHNR and CDR2 FQNEAQ (reference sequence). The V and J ends lost 5 bases and 6 bases, in that order; junction bases with no gene match: 7. The CDR3 loop reads CASSRTGGANEQFF. The CDR3 bases are TGTGCCAGCAGCAGGACAGGTGGAGCCAATGAGCAGTTCTTC.

The genes are TRBV11-2 and TRBJ1-1, with D hard to call. This CDR3 has 15 residues. The germline CDR1 and CDR2 sequences are SGHAT and FQNNGV. V lost 4 bases and J 0 bases, leaving 12 bases between the germline ends. The CDR3 is CASSSLAGLNTEAFF. As DNA, the CDR3 is TGTGCCAGCAGCTCCCTGGCAGGCTTGAACACTGAAGCTTTCTTT.

This clonotype was observed at least ten times. V gene TRBV7-2 combines with J gene TRBJ1-2; no firm D call. Germline-derived CDR1 and CDR2 are SGHTA and FQGNSA. This CDR3 contains 14 residues. V was clipped by 1 base and J by 5 bases, with 11 bases between them. CDR3: CASSLGRPQYGYTF. The CDR3 DNA reads TGTGCCAGCAGCTTAGGCAGGCCCCAGTATGGCTACACCTTC.

The CDR3 sequence: CASSPGVDGNIQYF. CDR3 DNA sequence: TGTGCCAGCAGCCCAGGGGTGGACGGAAACATTCAGTACTTC. The chain uses TRBV9 and TRBJ2-4; D might be TRBD1 (6 bases). The CDR3 contains 14 residues. Germline values: CDR1 SGDLS, CDR2 YYNGEE. The V end lost 4 bases, the J end lost 6 bases, and 14 bases lay between the germline ends.

This clonotype was detected many times. The chain links TRBV7-2 to TRBJ2-3, with a tentative D call TRBD1 (6 bases). Trimming cost V 4 bases and J 6 bases, with 17 bases left between them. The CDR3 is made up of 15 amino acids. In germline, CDR1 is SGHTA, CDR2 FQGNSA. The CDR3 DNA reads as TGTGCCAGCAGCTCTAACAGGGCTCGGGGCGATACGCAGTATTTT. This gives the protein CASSSNRARGDTQYF.

This clonotype was counted at least ten times. The chain couples TRBV4-2 to TRBJ2-3; D may be TRBD2 (6 bases). The ends were cut back, 11 bases at V and 4 bases at J, with 16 bases in the middle. CDR3 length equals 13 residues. CDR1 is LGHNA, CDR2 YNFKEQ, per germline. As DNA, the CDR3 is TGTGCCGCCCGGGGGTTTGGGGCAGATACGCAGTATTTT. Encoded protein: CAARGFGADTQYF.

Ten or more counts support this clonotype. This chain uses TRBV18 with TRBJ2-2; 10 bases agree with TRBD2. The CDR3 sequence is 17 residues long. The germline V gene has CDR1 KGHSH and CDR2 LQKENI. V shed 0 bases, J shed 1 base, and the junction held 2 bases outside the gene matches. CDR3 sequence: CASSPPGTSVNTGELFF. The CDR3 DNA is TGTGCCAGCTCACCACCGGGGACTAGCGTGAACACCGGGGAGCTGTTTTTT.

V and J are TRBV27 and TRBJ2-1, with TRBD2 matching 7 bases. Germline V lookup: CDR1 MNHEY, CDR2 SMNVEV (reference sequence). The V segment lost 4 bases and the J segment 10 bases; nucleotides outside the gene matches: 16. The CDR3 spans 16 residues. The CDR3 coding sequence is TGTGCCAGCAGTTCGCCTTTGGGTAGAGCGGGGCGGGAGCAGTTCTTC. Protein: CASSSPLGRAGREQFF.

The table lists this clonotype with many counts. The chain carries TRBV12-3 or TRBV12-4 and TRBJ1-3, with D maybe TRBD1 (6 bases). The CDR3 sequence is 16 residues long. The V and J ends lost 5 bases and 6 bases respectively, with 20 bases between them. The CDR3 DNA follows: TGTGCCAGCAGTAAGACGGACAGTCCCCTGAAAAACACCATATATTTT. Its translation is CASSKTDSPLKNTIYF.

The chain couples TRBV9 to TRBJ2-7; 11 bases are a match to TRBD2. The CDR3 totals 14 residues. V was pared by 3 bases and J by 2 bases, with 1 base of the junction left unmatched. From germline, CDR1 is SGDLS and CDR2 YYNGEE. The CDR3 sequence: CASSATSGAYEQYF. CDR3 sequence (DNA): TGTGCCAGCAGCGCGACTAGCGGGGCCTACGAGCAGTACTTC. The full variable domain, with the rest looked up from reference TRBV9 and TRBJ2-7, is DSGVTQTPKHLITATGQRVTLRCSPRSGDLSVYWYQQSLDQGLQFLIQYYNGEERAKGNILERFSAQQFPDLHSELNLSSLELGDSALYFCASSATSGAYEQYFGPGTRLTVT.